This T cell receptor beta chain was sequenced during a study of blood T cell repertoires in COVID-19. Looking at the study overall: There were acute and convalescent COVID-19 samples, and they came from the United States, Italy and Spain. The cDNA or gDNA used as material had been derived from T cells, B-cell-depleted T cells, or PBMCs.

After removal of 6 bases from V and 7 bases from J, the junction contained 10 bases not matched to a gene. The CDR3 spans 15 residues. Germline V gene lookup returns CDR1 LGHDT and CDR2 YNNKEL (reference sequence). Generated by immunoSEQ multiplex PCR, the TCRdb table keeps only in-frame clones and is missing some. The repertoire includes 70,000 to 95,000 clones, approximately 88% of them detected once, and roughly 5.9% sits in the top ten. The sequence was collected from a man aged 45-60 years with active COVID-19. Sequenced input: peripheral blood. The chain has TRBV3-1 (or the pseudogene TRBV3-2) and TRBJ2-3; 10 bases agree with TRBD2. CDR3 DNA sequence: TGTGCCAGCAGGGGCGGGGCTAGCGGGAGTTATACGCAGTATTTT. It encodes CASRGGASGSYTQYF.